The 13 T cell receptor beta chains reported below all come from one sample, sequenced in a study of T cells after yellow fever vaccination (dated by TCRdb to 2018 to 2020). The library was produced with 5' RACE. Sequencing took place on an Illumina HiSeq 2500. The public reads were reprocessed in TCRdb via fastp at Q25 and MiXCR, keeping in-frame beta chains. Entries that share a CDR3 protein sequence are merged under the most common genes and DNA. The sample profile shows about 45,000 distinct CDR3 sequences; 6.8% of them were found once. In total, the top ten clones hold about 15% of the sample. The intended sense of this specimen's treatment or condition label: live attenuated yellow fever vaccine strain. Here the sequenced sample was CD8+ T cells not binding an NS4B(214-222) dextramer, sorted from PBMCs, taken 45 days after the yellow fever booster vaccination. What this sample's cell subset or site label stands for: NS4B epitope dextramer-negative CD8 T cells. Receptors originate from a man aged 30 to 39 who received the YFV17D yellow fever vaccine.

This clonotype was recorded a few times. CDR3 bases: TGTGCCAGCAGCTTAACAGGGATCCACGAGCAGTACTTC. Protein: CASSLTGIHEQYF. The chain is built from TRBV7-2 and TRBJ2-7; TRBD1 is a possible D gene (6 bases). The germline V gene has CDR1 SGHTA and CDR2 FQGNSA. CDR3 size: 13 residues. The V end was cut by 2 bases, the J end by 5 bases, with 10 bases between. The variable domain in full, completed from reference TRBV7-2 and TRBJ2-7, reads GAGVSQSPSNKVTEKGKDVELRCDPISGHTALYWYRQSLGQGLEFLIYFQGNSAPDKSGLPSDRFSAERTGGSVSTLTIQRTQQEDSAVYLCASSLTGIHEQYFGPGTRLTVT.

This clonotype has ten or more counts. The chain joins TRBV27 to TRBJ1-1; a possible D gene is TRBD1 (5 bases). This CDR3 comprises 13 residues. Germline V gene sequence: CDR1 MNHEY, CDR2 SMNVEV (reference sequence). Trimming cost V 8 bases and J 3 bases, with 13 bases left between them. The CDR3 nucleotides read TGTGCCAGCTCGGTGGCGGGGGACACTGAAGCTTTCTTT. This gives the protein CASSVAGDTEAFF.

This clonotype showed up just once. One base away lies a much larger clone, so this may be a sequencing read error. V and J are TRBV6-6 and TRBJ2-5; D ambiguous. The CDR3 contains 11 residues. The V and J ends lost 2 bases and 9 bases respectively, with 7 bases between them. Germline values: CDR1 MNHNY, CDR2 SVGAGI (reference sequence). The CDR3 DNA sequence: TGTGCCAGCAGTTACGGTCAGGCCCAGTACTTC. This sequence encodes CASSYGQAQYF.

This clonotype occurred many times. The chain links TRBV29-1 to TRBJ2-7, with D perhaps matching TRBD1 (6 bases). The V and J ends lost 4 bases and 2 bases respectively, with 9 bases between them. Looked up from germline, CDR1 is SQVTM and CDR2 is ANQGSEA. The CDR3 loop spans 12 amino acids. The CDR3 is CSVGGQTYEQYF. The CDR3 nucleotides read TGCAGCGTTGGTGGACAGACCTACGAGCAGTACTTC.

The sample holds many counts of this clonotype. This sequence joins TRBV20-1 and TRBJ2-7; TRBD2 agrees at 11 bases. The germline V gene encodes CDR1 DFQATT and CDR2 SNEGSKA (reference sequence). V lost 6 bases and J lost 6; bases outside the gene matches: 10. There are 14 residues in the CDR3. The CDR3 DNA reads as TGCAGTGCAACTAGCGGGAGTCCCCTATTCGAGCAGTACTTC. This gives the protein CSATSGSPLFEQYF.

This clonotype has a count of ten or more. The chain couples TRBV7-8 to TRBJ2-1, with 8 nucleotides matching TRBD2. The CDR3 runs to 15 residues. V lost 6 bases and J lost 8; bases outside the gene matches: 12. Germline V gene sequence: CDR1 SGHVS, CDR2 FQNEAQ. The CDR3 region is CASSGGGLDGYEQFF. CDR3 sequence (DNA): TGTGCCAGCAGTGGCGGGGGACTAGACGGGTATGAGCAGTTCTTC.

This clonotype was detected many times. The chain joins TRBV24-1 to TRBJ1-2; maybe TRBD1 (5 bases). The CDR3 runs to 13 residues. Per the germline V gene, CDR1 is KGHDR and CDR2 is SFDVKD. V was pared by 5 bases and J by 6 bases, with 12 bases between. CDR3 region: CATSGNFRDGYTF. CDR3 coding DNA: TGTGCCACCAGTGGCAATTTCAGGGATGGCTACACCTTC.

This clonotype was found many times. The chain carries TRBV9 and TRBJ2-1; the D gene is possibly TRBD1 (6 bases). Between the trimmed V and J ends, which lost 4 bases and 2 bases, there was a span of 13 bases. This CDR3 spans 15 amino acids. CDR1 is SGDLS and CDR2 is YYNGEE in the germline V gene. CDR3: CASSSRGSPYNEQFF. The CDR3, as DNA: TGTGCCAGCAGCAGCAGGGGTAGCCCCTACAATGAGCAGTTCTTC.

This clonotype appeared many times. The V call is TRBV7-8, the J call TRBJ2-3; D gene unclear. CDR1 and CDR2 (germline): SGHVS, FQNEAQ. Trimming left V 1 base short and J 5 bases short, with 22 bases between. The CDR3 spans 18 residues. The CDR3, as DNA: TGTGCCAGCAGCTTAGAAAACTCGGAATTAGCACAAATAGATACGCAGTATTTT. Its translation is CASSLENSELAQIDTQYF.

This clonotype was detected ten times or more. V gene TRBV12-3 or TRBV12-4 combines with J gene TRBJ1-4; weak D call: TRBD1 (5 bases). V lost 6 bases to trimming and J lost 8 bases, with 25 bases between them. This CDR3 region has 17 residues. The CDR3 is CASSHSPGGAQKEKLFF. CDR3 in DNA: TGTGCCAGCAGCCACAGCCCCGGGGGAGCCCAAAAGGAAAAACTGTTTTTT.

This clonotype was seen many times. This chain links TRBV9 with TRBJ1-6; D unclear. In germline, CDR1 is SGDLS, CDR2 YYNGEE. The germline V and J ends were trimmed by 0 bases and 0 bases, with 13 bases remaining between them. CDR3 length equals 18 residues. CDR3 in DNA: TGTGCCAGCAGCGTAGCTCGTGACATCGGCTCCTATAATTCACCCCTCCACTTT. It yields the protein CASSVARDIGSYNSPLHF.

At least ten counts were recorded for this clonotype. The V call is TRBV9, the J call TRBJ2-1; 8 nucleotides line up with TRBD2. CDR1 and CDR2 (germline): SGDLS, YYNGEE. Trimming at V came to 4 bases and at J to 7 bases, leaving 7 bases not matched to a gene. The CDR3 runs 14 residues. CDR3 sequence: CASSQPSGSNEQFF. CDR3 bases: TGTGCCAGCAGCCAACCCAGCGGGAGTAATGAGCAGTTCTTC.

This clonotype was seen a handful of times. The chain recombines TRBV11-2 with TRBJ2-7; D perhaps matches TRBD1 (5 bases). Trimming stripped 5 bases from V and 0 bases from J, with 14 bases between. Germline V gives CDR1 SGHAT, CDR2 FQNNGV. The CDR3 length is 15 residues. This chain's CDR3 is CASSQGVLHSYEQYF. In DNA form, the CDR3 reads TGTGCCAGCAGCCAGGGTGTCCTTCACTCCTACGAGCAGTACTTC.